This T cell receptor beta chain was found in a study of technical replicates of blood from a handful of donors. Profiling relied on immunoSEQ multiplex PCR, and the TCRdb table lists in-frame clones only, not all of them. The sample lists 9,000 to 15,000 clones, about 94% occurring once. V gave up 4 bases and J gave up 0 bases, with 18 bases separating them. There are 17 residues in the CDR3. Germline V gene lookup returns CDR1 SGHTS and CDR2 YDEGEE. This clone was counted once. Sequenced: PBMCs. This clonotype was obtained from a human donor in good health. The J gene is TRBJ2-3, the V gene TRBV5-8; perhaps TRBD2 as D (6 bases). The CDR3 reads CASSRGVAETSTDTQYF. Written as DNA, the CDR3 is TGTGCCAGCAGCCGCGGGGTAGCGGAGACTAGCACAGATACGCAGTATTTT.